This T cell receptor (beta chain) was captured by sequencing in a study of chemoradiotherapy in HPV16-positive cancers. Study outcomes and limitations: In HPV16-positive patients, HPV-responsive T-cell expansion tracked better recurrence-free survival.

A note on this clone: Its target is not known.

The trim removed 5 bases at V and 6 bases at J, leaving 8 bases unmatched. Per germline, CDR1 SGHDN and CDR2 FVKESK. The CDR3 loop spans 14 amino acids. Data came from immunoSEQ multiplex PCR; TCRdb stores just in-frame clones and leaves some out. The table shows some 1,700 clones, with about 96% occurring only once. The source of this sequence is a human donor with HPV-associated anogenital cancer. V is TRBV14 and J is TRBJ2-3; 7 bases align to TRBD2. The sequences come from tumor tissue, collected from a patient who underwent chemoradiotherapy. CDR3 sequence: CASSSGGIIDTQYF. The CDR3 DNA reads TGTGCCAGCAGCTCGGGGGGTATCATCGATACGCAGTATTTT.